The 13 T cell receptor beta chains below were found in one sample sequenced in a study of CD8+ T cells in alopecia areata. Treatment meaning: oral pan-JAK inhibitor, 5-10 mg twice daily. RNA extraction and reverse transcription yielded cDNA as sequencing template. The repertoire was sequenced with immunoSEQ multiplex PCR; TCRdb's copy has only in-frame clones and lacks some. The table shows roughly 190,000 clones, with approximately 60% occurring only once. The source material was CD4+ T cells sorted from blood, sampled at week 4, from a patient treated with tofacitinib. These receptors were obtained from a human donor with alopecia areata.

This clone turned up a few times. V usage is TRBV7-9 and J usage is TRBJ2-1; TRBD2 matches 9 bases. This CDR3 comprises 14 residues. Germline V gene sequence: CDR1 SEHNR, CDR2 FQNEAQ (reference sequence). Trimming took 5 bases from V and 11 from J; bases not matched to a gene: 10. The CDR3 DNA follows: TGTGCCAGCAGCCGATCTGTGGCGGGAGGGCAGCAGTTCTTC. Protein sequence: CASSRSVAGGQQFF.

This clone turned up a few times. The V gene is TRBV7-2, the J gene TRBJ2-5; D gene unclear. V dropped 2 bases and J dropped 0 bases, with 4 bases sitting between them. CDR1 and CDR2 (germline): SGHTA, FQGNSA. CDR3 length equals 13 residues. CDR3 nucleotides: TGTGCCAGCAGCTTAAGCGACCAAGAGACCCAGTACTTC. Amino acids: CASSLSDQETQYF.

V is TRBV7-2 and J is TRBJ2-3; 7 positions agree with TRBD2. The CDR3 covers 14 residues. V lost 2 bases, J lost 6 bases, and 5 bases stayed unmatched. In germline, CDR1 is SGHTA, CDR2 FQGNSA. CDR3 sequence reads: CASSLKAGPDTQYF. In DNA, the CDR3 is TGTGCCAGCAGCTTAAAAGCGGGGCCGGATACGCAGTATTTT.

The CDR3 bases are TGTGCCAGCCGAACAGGGGGGATCTATGGCTACACCTTC. Its translation: CASRTGGIYGYTF. V gene TRBV28 combines with J gene TRBJ1-2; TRBD1 matches 8 bases. There are 13 residues in the CDR3. In germline, CDR1 is MDHEN, CDR2 SYDVKM. Losses at the gene ends were 8 bases for V and 4 bases for J; bases not matched to a gene: 6.

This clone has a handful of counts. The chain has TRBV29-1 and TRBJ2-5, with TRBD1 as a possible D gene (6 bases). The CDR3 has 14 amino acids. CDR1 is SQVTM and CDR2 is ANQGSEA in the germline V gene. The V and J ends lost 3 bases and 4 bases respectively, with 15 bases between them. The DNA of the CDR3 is TGCAGCGTTGATGGGACATCGGGGCCAGAGACCCAGTACTTC. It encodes CSVDGTSGPETQYF.

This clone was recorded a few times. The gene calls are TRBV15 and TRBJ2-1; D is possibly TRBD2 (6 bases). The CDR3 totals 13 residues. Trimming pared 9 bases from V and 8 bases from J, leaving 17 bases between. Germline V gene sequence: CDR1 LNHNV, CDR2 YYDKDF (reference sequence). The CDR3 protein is CATRPLRDDEQFF. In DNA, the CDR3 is TGTGCCACTCGTCCGTTGCGGGACGATGAGCAGTTCTTC.

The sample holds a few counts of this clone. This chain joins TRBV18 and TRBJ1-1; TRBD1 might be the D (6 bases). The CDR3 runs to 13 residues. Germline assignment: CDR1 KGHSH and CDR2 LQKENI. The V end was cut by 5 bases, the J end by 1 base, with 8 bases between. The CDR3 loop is CASSMTGNTEAFF. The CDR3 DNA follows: TGTGCCAGCTCAATGACAGGGAACACTGAAGCTTTCTTT.

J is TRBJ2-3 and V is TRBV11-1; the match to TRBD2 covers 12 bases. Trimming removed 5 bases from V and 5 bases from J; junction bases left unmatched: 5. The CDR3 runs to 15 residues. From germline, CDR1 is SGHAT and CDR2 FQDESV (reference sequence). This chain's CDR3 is CASSPSGRVGDTQYF. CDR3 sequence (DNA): TGTGCCAGCAGCCCTAGCGGGAGGGTGGGAGATACGCAGTATTTT.

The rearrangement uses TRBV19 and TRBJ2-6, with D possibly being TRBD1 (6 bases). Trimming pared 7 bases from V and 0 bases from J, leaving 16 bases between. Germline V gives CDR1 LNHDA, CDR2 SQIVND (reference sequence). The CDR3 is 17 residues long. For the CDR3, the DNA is TGTGCCAGTACCACTACCAGGGGCAGCTCTGGGGCCAACGTCCTGACTTTC. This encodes CASTTTRGSSGANVLTF.

CDR3 coding DNA: TGTGCCACCAGCAGAGAGGACAGAAACAATGAGCAGTTCTTC. This sequence encodes CATSREDRNNEQFF. This chain joins TRBV15 and TRBJ2-1; weak D call: TRBD1 (6 bases). CDR3 length: 14 amino acids. V gave up 0 bases and J gave up 5 bases, with 8 bases separating them. Germline values: CDR1 LNHNV, CDR2 YYDKDF (reference sequence). Full variable domain (remainder filled in from reference TRBV15 and TRBJ2-1): DAMVIQNPRYQVTQFGKPVTLSCSQTLNHNVMYWYQQKSSQAPKLLFHYYDKDFNNEADTPDNFQSRRPNTSFCFLDIRSPGLGDTAMYLCATSREDRNNEQFFGPGTRLTVL.

The CDR3 DNA follows: TGTGCCAGCGCCGGGACCTTCGGGCAGCCCCAGCATTTT. It specifies CASAGTFGQPQHF. The chain uses TRBV6-1 and TRBJ1-5, with a tentative D call TRBD1 (5 bases). The germline CDR1 and CDR2 sequences are MNHNS and SASEGT. This CDR3 has 13 residues. Deletions cut 8 bases from V and 7 bases from J, with 15 bases between.

The CDR3 loop reads CASSMLSRTGGNEQYF. CDR3 in DNA: TGTGCCAGTAGTATGCTGAGCCGGACAGGGGGAAACGAGCAGTACTTC. The J gene is TRBJ2-7, the V gene TRBV19, with 10 bases that match TRBD1. V lost 3 bases to trimming and J lost 5 bases; unmatched junction nucleotides: 10. The V gene's germline CDR1 is LNHDA and CDR2 SQIVND (reference sequence). This CDR3 is 16 amino acids long.

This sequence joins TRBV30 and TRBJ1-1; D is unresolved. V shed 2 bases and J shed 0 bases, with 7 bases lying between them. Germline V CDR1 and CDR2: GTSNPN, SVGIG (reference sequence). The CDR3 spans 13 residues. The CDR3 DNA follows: TGTGCCTGGAGTATGGGCCTGAACACTGAAGCTTTCTTT. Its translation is CAWSMGLNTEAFF. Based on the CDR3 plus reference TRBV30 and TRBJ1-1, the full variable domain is SQTIHQWPATLVQPVGSPLSLECTVEGTSNPNLYWYRQAAGRGLQLLFYSVGIGQISSEVPQNLSASRPQDRQFILSSKKLLLSDSGFYLCAWSMGLNTEAFFGQGTRLTVV.